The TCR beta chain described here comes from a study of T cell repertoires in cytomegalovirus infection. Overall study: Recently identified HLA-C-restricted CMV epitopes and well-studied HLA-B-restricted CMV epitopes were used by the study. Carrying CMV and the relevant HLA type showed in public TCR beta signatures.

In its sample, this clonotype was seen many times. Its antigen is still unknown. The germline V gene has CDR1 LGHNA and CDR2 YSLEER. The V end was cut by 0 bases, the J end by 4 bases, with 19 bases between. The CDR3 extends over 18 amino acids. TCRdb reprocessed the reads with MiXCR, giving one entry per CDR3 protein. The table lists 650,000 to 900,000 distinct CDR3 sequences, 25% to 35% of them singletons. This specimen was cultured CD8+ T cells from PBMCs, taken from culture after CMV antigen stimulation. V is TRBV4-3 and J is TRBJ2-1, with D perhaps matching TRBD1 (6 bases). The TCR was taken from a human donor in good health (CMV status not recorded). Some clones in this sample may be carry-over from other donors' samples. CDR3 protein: CASSQDLSLPGEYNEQFF. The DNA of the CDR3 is TGCGCCAGCAGCCAAGATTTGTCGTTGCCAGGGGAGTACAATGAGCAGTTCTTC.